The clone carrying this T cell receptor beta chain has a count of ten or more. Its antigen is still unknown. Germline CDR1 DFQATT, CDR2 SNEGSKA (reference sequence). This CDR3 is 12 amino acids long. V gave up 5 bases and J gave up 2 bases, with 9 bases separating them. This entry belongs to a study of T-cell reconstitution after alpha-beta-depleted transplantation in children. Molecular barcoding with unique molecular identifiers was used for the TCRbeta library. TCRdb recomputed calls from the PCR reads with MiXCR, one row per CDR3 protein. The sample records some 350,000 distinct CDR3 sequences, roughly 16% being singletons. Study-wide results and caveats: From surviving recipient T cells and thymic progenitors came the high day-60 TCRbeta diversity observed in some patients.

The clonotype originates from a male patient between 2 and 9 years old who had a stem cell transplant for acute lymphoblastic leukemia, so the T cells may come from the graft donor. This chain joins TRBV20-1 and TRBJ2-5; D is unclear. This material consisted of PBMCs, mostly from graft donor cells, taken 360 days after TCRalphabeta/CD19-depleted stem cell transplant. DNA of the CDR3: TGCAGTGCTGCAGTACAGCAAGAGACCCAGTACTTC. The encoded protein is CSAAVQQETQYF.